This TCR beta chain derives from a study of blood T cell repertoires in COVID-19. This CDR3 region has 15 residues. The V gene's germline CDR1 is MNHEY and CDR2 SVGAGI. J was trimmed by 0 bases and V by 4 bases; bases with no gene match: 3. Here immunoSEQ multiplex PCR was the method, and the copy in TCRdb shows in-frame clones only, minus some. This repertoire shows 470,000 or so clones, 75% to 90% found once; its top ten account for approximately 2.9%. The receptor was derived from a human donor in a cohort sampled during active COVID-19. Sequenced sample: peripheral blood. This chain connects TRBV6-5 to TRBJ1-1, with TRBD1 identical over 9 bases. CDR3 sequence (DNA): TGTGCCAGCAGTTCGAACAGGGGGCTGAACACTGAAGCTTTCTTT. This translates into CASSSNRGLNTEAFF.